This T cell receptor (beta chain) came from a study of shared T cell receptors in the human thymus. CDR1 is MGHRA, CDR2 YSYEKL, per germline. V lost 0 bases to trimming and J lost 4 bases; unmatched junction nucleotides: 18. There are 19 residues in the CDR3. This table comes from immunoSEQ multiplex PCR, and its TCRdb copy is limited to in-frame clones, with some not included. The table has hundreds of thousands of clones, around 89% seen once. Separately, the same data were catalogued under a study of human thymus T cells. That source notes: It was from resections taken during corrective heart surgery that the thymus tissue came. Apparent skewing of V and J gene usage characterized both thymic and blood repertoires. Related studies found that unrelated individuals share highly overlapping thymic repertoires.

V and J are TRBV4-1 and TRBJ2-7; TRBD2 aligns across 7 bases. The receptor comes from a boy under two years old with a congenital heart defect. The specimen sequenced was thymocytes. CDR3 residues: CASSQELELAASLPYEQYF. DNA for the CDR3: TGCGCCAGCAGCCAAGAACTGGAGCTAGCGGCCTCTTTACCGTACGAGCAGTACTTC.